Listed below are T cell receptor beta chains from one sample, sequenced in a study of early T cells in non-severe SARS-CoV-2 infection. From the 5' RACE reads, TCRdb called clonotypes with MiXCR, one entry per CDR3 protein. In the table there are some 67,000 distinct CDR3 sequences, approximately 14% of which are singletons. Sequencing input: whole blood. Receptors originate from an adult who was a healthcare worker with PCR-confirmed SARS-CoV-2 infection or an uninfected control (not recorded which). The CDR3 runs from the conserved cysteine through the conserved F or W. A D gene is named only where the DNA matches it firmly. Rows give clone size only sometimes, using once, few, many, or a class for an expanded clone.

abundance,j_gene,d_gene,v_gene,CDR3aa,CDR3nt
-,TRBJ2-5,TRBD2,TRBV12-3/TRBV12-4,CASSPTSGVASQYF,TGTGCCAGCAGCCCCACTAGCGGGGTGGCTTCCCAGTACTTC
few,TRBJ1-3,-,TRBV12-3/TRBV12-4,CASSPIRGLSGNTIYF,TGTGCCAGCAGTCCCATCCGGGGTCTCTCTGGAAACACCATATATTTT
-,TRBJ2-4,-,TRBV28,CASRDGQNIQYF,TGTGCCAGCAGGGACGGACAAAACATTCAGTACTTC
-,TRBJ1-6,TRBD1,TRBV6-5,CASSPTGARRNSPLHF,TGTGCCAGCAGCCCGACAGGGGCGCGCCGTAATTCACCCCTCCACTTT
-,TRBJ2-1,TRBD2,TRBV10-3,CAISDLIWRGGREQFF,TGTGCCATCAGTGATTTGATTTGGCGGGGGGGACGGGAGCAGTTCTTC
-,TRBJ2-3,-,TRBV7-9,CASSSPVSPTDTQYF,TGTGCCAGCAGCTCTCCGGTTTCCCCAACAGATACGCAGTATTTT
many,TRBJ1-2,-,TRBV20-1,CSARPDYVGYTF,TGCAGTGCTAGGCCCGACTATGTTGGCTACACCTTC
few,TRBJ1-6,-,TRBV5-1,CASREGNNSPLHF,TGCGCCAGCAGAGAGGGAAATAATTCACCCCTCCACTTT
-,TRBJ2-3,-,TRBV9,CASSARDFHSTDTQYF,TGTGCCAGCAGCGCCCGGGACTTTCATAGCACAGATACGCAGTATTTT
-,TRBJ1-2,-,TRBV3-1,CASSQGTVPNYGYTF,TGTGCCAGCAGCCAAGGGACCGTTCCTAACTATGGCTACACCTTC
few,TRBJ2-7,TRBD2,TRBV19,CASSFTSGLYEQYF,TGTGCCAGTAGTTTCACTAGCGGCCTTTACGAGCAGTACTTC
-,TRBJ2-5,-,TRBV19,CASSIGQGQLGTQYF,TGTGCCAGTAGTATCGGGCAGGGGCAGCTTGGGACCCAGTACTTC
-,TRBJ1-4,TRBD1,TRBV5-1,CASSLESGTGGTNEKLFF,TGCGCCAGCAGCTTGGAGTCCGGGACAGGGGGAACTAATGAAAAACTGTTTTTT
few,TRBJ2-7,TRBD1,TRBV19,CASRLTGSFNEQYF,TGTGCCAGTCGCCTGACAGGGAGTTTCAACGAGCAGTACTTC
few,TRBJ1-4,-,TRBV13,CASSLEGEKLFF,TGTGCCAGCAGCTTAGAAGGTGAAAAACTGTTTTTT
few,TRBJ2-7,-,TRBV20-1,CSASVNSGYEQYF,TGCAGTGCTTCAGTCAACTCGGGCTACGAGCAGTACTTC
many,TRBJ2-2,-,TRBV5-1,CASSIGASVTELGELFF,TGCGCCAGCAGCATAGGGGCCTCGGTGACGGAACTCGGGGAGCTGTTTTTT
-,TRBJ2-1,TRBD2,TRBV10-3,CAISGQRPGLAGGWNEQFF,TGTGCCATCAGTGGACAGAGGCCGGGACTAGCGGGGGGGTGGAATGAGCAGTTCTTC
many,TRBJ1-4,TRBD1,TRBV19,CASRQGVREKLFF,TGTGCCAGTAGACAGGGGGTACGAGAAAAACTGTTTTTT
-,TRBJ1-1,TRBD1,TRBV28,CASSPPTGNTEVFF,TGTGCCAGCAGTCCTCCGACAGGGAACACTGAAGTTTTCTTT
few,TRBJ2-5,-,TRBV20-1,CSAQVGVQETQYF,TGCAGTGCCCAGGTGGGGGTCCAAGAGACCCAGTACTTC
few,TRBJ2-7,TRBD1,TRBV6-6,CATKGARNEQYF,TGTGCCACCAAGGGGGCAAGAAACGAGCAGTACTTC
-,TRBJ2-1,TRBD2,TRBV20-1,CSAAPVAGGYNEQFF,TGCAGTGCCGCTCCTGTAGCGGGGGGTTACAATGAGCAGTTCTTC
-,TRBJ1-5,-,TRBV28,CASSLRGPQPQHF,TGTGCCAGCAGTTTGAGGGGACCTCAGCCCCAGCATTTT
-,TRBJ2-3,-,TRBV10-3,CAISESRTSTDTQYF,TGTGCCATCAGTGAGTCGAGAACTAGCACAGATACGCAGTATTTT
many,TRBJ1-1,-,TRBV5-1,CASSLVKGKANTEAFF,TGCGCCAGCAGCTTGGTTAAGGGGAAGGCTAACACTGAAGCTTTCTTT
-,TRBJ1-2,TRBD1,TRBV4-2,CASSSPTGGNYGYTF,TGTGCCAGCAGCAGTCCGACAGGGGGAAACTATGGCTACACCTTC
many,TRBJ2-1,TRBD2,TRBV2,CASSGLAGAYNEQFF,TGTGCCAGCAGTGGCTTAGCGGGGGCGTACAATGAGCAGTTCTTC
few,TRBJ2-5,TRBD2,TRBV3-1,CASSAHSRLAVDETQYF,TGTGCCAGCAGCGCCCACTCAAGACTAGCCGTCGACGAGACCCAGTACTTC
few,TRBJ1-6,-,TRBV25-1,CASSLSPYNSPLHF,TGTGCCAGCTCCTTATCGCCCTATAATTCACCCCTCCACTTT
-,TRBJ2-1,TRBD2,TRBV3-1,CASSHSGGSYNEQFF,TGTGCCAGCAGCCATAGCGGGGGGTCCTACAATGAGCAGTTCTTC
many,TRBJ1-2,-,TRBV7-6,CASSASLGALDYGYTF,TGTGCCAGCAGCGCAAGCCTGGGGGCTCTTGACTATGGCTACACCTTC
few,TRBJ1-5,-,TRBV3-1,CASSQVMGSGQPQHF,TGTGCCAGCAGCCAAGTAATGGGTTCGGGTCAGCCCCAGCATTTT
few,TRBJ2-1,TRBD2,TRBV19,CASSSAGLAGGLYNEQFF,TGTGCCAGTAGTTCCGCCGGACTAGCGGGGGGTCTATACAATGAGCAGTTCTTC
few,TRBJ1-5,-,TRBV25-1,CASSEYQSNQPQHF,TGTGCCAGCAGTGAATATCAGAGCAATCAGCCCCAGCATTTT
-,TRBJ2-5,TRBD1,TRBV20-1,CSATDRGKETQYF,TGCAGTGCTACAGACAGGGGGAAGGAGACCCAGTACTTC
few,TRBJ2-4,TRBD2,TRBV19,CASARGVGKNIQYF,TGTGCCAGTGCCCGGGGGGTGGGCAAAAACATTCAGTACTTC
few,TRBJ1-6,TRBD1,TRBV19,CASRPGTGPSPLHF,TGTGCCAGTAGACCCGGGACAGGGCCTTCACCCCTCCACTTT
-,TRBJ2-1,-,TRBV28,CASSPPRGTNEQFF,TGTGCCAGCAGTCCTCCTAGGGGGACCAATGAGCAGTTCTTC
few,TRBJ2-1,-,TRBV11-2,CASSLDRPPLGEQFF,TGTGCCAGCAGCTTAGATCGTCCCCCTTTGGGTGAGCAGTTCTTC
many,TRBJ2-1,-,TRBV7-2,CASSLHMSYEQFF,TGTGCCAGCAGCTTACATATGAGCTATGAGCAGTTCTTC
few,TRBJ1-5,-,TRBV10-3,CAISESGVSNQPQHF,TGTGCCATCAGTGAGTCAGGGGTGAGCAATCAGCCCCAGCATTTT
-,TRBJ2-5,TRBD2,TRBV4-2,CASSRGTSGDQETQYF,TGTGCCAGCAGCCGGGGGACTAGCGGGGATCAAGAGACCCAGTACTTC
-,TRBJ1-1,-,TRBV29-1,CSALGVNTEAFF,TGCAGCGCCTTAGGGGTTAACACTGAAGCTTTCTTT
few,TRBJ2-1,-,TRBV6-2/TRBV6-3,CASSLGRPTYNEQFF,TGTGCCAGCAGTTTGGGACGGCCAACCTACAATGAGCAGTTCTTC
few,TRBJ2-7,TRBD2,TRBV6-1,CASSPTSGGANEQYF,TGTGCCAGCAGCCCAACTAGCGGGGGGGCCAACGAGCAGTACTTC
-,TRBJ2-2,TRBD2,TRBV6-5,CASSSSGGAGELFF,TGTGCCAGCAGTTCTAGCGGGGGGGCCGGGGAGCTGTTTTTT
few,TRBJ1-2,TRBD1,TRBV28,CASRRQGYGYTF,TGTGCCAGCAGAAGACAGGGGTATGGCTACACCTTC
medium-sized,TRBJ2-5,TRBD2,TRBV4-1,CASSSRLAETQYF,TGCGCCAGCAGTTCTCGACTAGCGGAGACCCAGTACTTC
-,TRBJ1-2,-,TRBV5-4,CASNPVGTRRRYGYTF,TGTGCCAGTAATCCGGTAGGAACGCGTCGGAGATATGGCTACACCTTC
-,TRBJ2-7,-,TRBV20-1,CSARGTREDYEQYF,TGCAGTGCCCGCGGGACAAGGGAGGACTACGAGCAGTACTTC
-,TRBJ2-3,TRBD2,TRBV5-1,CASSRSGGTDTQYF,TGCGCCAGCAGCCGGAGCGGGGGCACAGATACGCAGTATTTT
few,TRBJ1-4,-,TRBV4-1,CASSPWGRESPKLFF,TGCGCCAGCAGCCCATGGGGCCGCGAAAGCCCAAAACTGTTTTTT